The 5 T cell receptor beta chains reported below all come from one sample, sequenced in a study. In TCRdb, the RT-PCR reads were re-called with MiXCR into one record per CDR3 protein. This table has about 680,000 distinct CDR3 sequences, 13% to 15% appearing once. Sequenced input: memory CD4+ T cells from blood. All receptors derive from a female donor in good health, serving as a healthy control.

This clonotype was seen a handful of times. The rearrangement uses TRBV20-1 and TRBJ1-1; D is uncertain. V lost 7 bases, J lost 5 bases, and 11 bases lay in between. CDR3 length: 11 amino acids. Germline V CDR1 and CDR2: DFQATT, SNEGSKA (reference sequence). The CDR3 reads CSVHGMTEAFF. The CDR3 region has the DNA TGCAGTGTTCATGGTATGACTGAAGCTTTCTTT.

This clonotype has more than one count but fewer than ten. The CDR3 here is CASSLEGPPDNEQYF. CDR3 nucleotide sequence: TGCGCCAGCAGCTTGGAGGGCCCGCCAGACAACGAGCAGTACTTC. The chain employs TRBV5-1 and TRBJ2-7; unclear D gene. The CDR3 has 15 amino acids. From germline, CDR1 is SGHRS and CDR2 YFSETQ. Trimming stripped 0 bases from V and 5 bases from J, with 15 bases between.

This rearrangement joins TRBV5-1 to TRBJ2-7; D is undetermined. The CDR3 is 14 residues long. Deletions cut 0 bases from V and 0 bases from J, with 7 bases between. CDR1 SGHRS and CDR2 YFSETQ come from the germline V gene. The CDR3 region is CASSLEPTSYEQYF. In nucleotides, the CDR3 is TGCGCCAGCAGCTTGGAGCCTACCTCCTACGAGCAGTACTTC.

In this sample, this clonotype turned up a few times. The chain couples TRBV2 to TRBJ2-1; D is possibly TRBD1 or TRBD2 (5 bases each). The germline V gene encodes CDR1 SNHLY and CDR2 FYNNEI. V lost 4 bases and J 2 bases, leaving 9 bases between the germline ends. This CDR3 is 14 amino acids long. This chain's CDR3 is CASSGGAAYNEQFF. Written as DNA, the CDR3 is TGTGCCAGCAGTGGAGGGGCAGCCTACAATGAGCAGTTCTTC.

CDR3 DNA: TGTGCCAGCAGTTCCGAGGAGGGGGCCTATCAGCCCCAGCATTTT. Its translation: CASSSEEGAYQPQHF. The rearrangement uses TRBV12-3 or TRBV12-4 and TRBJ1-5; 7 bases fit TRBD1. CDR3 size: 15 residues. The J segment lost 5 bases and the V segment lost 4 bases, leaving 8 bases of the junction unmatched.